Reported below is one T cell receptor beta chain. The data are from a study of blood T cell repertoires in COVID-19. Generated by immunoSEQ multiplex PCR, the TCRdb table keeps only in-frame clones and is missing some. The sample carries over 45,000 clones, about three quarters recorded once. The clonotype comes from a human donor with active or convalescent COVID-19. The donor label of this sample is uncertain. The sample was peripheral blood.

CDR3 sequence reads: CASSPPRGGITEAFF. CDR3 bases: TGTGCCAGTAGCCCTCCGAGGGGCGGGATCACTGAAGCTTTCTTT. The chain employs TRBV19 and TRBJ1-1, with D possibly matching TRBD1 (5 bases). The CDR3 totals 15 residues. Trimming pared 6 bases from V and 4 bases from J, leaving 18 bases between. In germline, CDR1 is LNHDA, CDR2 SQIVND (reference sequence). Drawing the rest from reference TRBV19 and TRBJ1-1, the complete variable domain is DGGITQSPKYLFRKEGQNVTLSCEQNLNHDAMYWYRQDPGQGLRLIYYSQIVNDFQKGDIAEGYSVSREKKESFPLTVTSAQKNPTAFYLCASSPPRGGITEAFFGQGTRLTVV.